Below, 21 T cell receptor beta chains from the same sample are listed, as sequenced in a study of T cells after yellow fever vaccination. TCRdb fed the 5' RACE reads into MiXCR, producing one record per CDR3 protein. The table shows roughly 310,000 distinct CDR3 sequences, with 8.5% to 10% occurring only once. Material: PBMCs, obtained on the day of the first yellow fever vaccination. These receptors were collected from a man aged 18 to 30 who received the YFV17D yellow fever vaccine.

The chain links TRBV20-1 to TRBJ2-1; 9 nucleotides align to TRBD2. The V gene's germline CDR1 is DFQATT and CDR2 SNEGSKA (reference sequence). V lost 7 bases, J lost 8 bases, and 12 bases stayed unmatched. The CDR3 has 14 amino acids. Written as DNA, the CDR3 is TGCAGTGGATTAGCGGGGGCCAGAATAGATGAGCAGTTCTTC. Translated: CSGLAGARIDEQFF.

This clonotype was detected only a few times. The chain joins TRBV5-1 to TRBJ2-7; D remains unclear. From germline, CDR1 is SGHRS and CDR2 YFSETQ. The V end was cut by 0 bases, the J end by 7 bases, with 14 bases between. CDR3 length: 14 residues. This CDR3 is CASSLVAHPGEQYF. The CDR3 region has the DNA TGCGCCAGCAGCTTGGTCGCGCACCCTGGGGAGCAGTACTTC.

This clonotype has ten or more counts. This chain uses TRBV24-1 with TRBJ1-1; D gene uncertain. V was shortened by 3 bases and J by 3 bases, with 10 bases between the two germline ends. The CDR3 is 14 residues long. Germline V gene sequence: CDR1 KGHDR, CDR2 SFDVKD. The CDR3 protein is CATSDPRRDTEAFF. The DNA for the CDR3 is TGTGCCACCAGTGATCCCCGGCGGGACACTGAAGCTTTCTTT.

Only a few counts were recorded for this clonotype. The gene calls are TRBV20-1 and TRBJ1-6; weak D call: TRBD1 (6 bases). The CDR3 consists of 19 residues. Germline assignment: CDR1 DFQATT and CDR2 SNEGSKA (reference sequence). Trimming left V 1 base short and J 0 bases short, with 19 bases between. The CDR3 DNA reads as TGCAGTGCTAGAGTCGGGGGGGCAGCCAGAAGCTCCTATAATTCACCCCTCCACTTT. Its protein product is CSARVGGAARSSYNSPLHF.

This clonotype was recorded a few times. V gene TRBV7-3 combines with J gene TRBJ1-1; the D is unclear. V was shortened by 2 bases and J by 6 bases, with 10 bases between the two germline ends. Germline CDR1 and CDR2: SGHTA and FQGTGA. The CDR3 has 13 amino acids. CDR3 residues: CASSLVGRAEAFF. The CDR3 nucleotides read TGTGCCAGCAGCTTAGTGGGGAGGGCTGAAGCTTTCTTT. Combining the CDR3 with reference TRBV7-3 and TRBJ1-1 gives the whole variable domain GAGVSQTPSNKVTEKGKYVELRCDPISGHTALYWYRQSLGQGPEFLIYFQGTGAADDSGLPNDRFFAVRPEGSVSTLKIQRTERGDSAVYLCASSLVGRAEAFFGQGTRLTVV.

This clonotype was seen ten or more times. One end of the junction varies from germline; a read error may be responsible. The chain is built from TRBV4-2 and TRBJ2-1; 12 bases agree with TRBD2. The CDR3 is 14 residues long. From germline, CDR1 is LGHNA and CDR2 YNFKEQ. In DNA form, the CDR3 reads TGTGCCAGCAGCCAAGATCTGCGACTAGCGGGGGCCAACTTC. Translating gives CASSQDLRLAGANF.

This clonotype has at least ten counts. Here the CDR3 DNA reads TGTGCCAGCAGCCCATGGGAGGCCAAAAACATTCAGTACTTC. Its protein product is CASSPWEAKNIQYF. The rearrangement links TRBV5-5 to TRBJ2-4; D may be TRBD2 (5 bases). CDR3 size: 14 residues. From germline, CDR1 is SGHKS and CDR2 YYEKEE (reference sequence). V was trimmed by 4 bases and J by 1 base, leaving 9 bases between them.

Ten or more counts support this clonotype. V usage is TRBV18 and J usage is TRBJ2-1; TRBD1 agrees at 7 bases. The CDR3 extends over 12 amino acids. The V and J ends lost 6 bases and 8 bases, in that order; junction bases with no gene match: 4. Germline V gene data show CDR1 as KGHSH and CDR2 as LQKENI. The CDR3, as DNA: TGTGCCAGCTCGCCAGACAGGGATGAGCAGTTCTTC. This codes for CASSPDRDEQFF.

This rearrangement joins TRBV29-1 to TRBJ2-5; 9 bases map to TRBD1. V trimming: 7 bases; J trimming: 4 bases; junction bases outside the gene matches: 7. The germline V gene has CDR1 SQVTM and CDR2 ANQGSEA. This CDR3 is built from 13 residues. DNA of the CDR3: TGCAGCGCCCGGACAGGGGATGGAGAGACCCAGTACTTC. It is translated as CSARTGDGETQYF.

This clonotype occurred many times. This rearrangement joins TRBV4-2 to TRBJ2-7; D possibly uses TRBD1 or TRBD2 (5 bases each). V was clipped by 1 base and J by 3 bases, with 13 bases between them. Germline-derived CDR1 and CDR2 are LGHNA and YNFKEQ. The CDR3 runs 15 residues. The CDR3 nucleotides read TGTGCCAGCAGCCAAGGTGGGGGACGGATCTACGAGCAGTACTTC. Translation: CASSQGGGRIYEQYF.

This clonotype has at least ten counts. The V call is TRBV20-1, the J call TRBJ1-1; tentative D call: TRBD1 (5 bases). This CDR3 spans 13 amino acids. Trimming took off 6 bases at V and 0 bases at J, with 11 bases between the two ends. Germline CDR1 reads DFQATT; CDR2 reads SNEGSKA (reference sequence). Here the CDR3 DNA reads TGCAGTGCCCCGACAGTTTTGAACACTGAAGCTTTCTTT. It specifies CSAPTVLNTEAFF.

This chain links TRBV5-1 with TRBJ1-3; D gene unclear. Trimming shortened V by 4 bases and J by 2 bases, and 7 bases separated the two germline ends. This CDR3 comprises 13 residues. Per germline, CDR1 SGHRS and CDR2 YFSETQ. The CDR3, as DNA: TGCGCCAGCAGCGGGATCCCTGGAAACACCATATATTTT. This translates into CASSGIPGNTIYF.

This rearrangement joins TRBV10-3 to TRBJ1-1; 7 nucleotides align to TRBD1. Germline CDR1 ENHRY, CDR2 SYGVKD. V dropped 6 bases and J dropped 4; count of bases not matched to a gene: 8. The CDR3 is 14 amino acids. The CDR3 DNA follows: TGTGCCATCAGAGCACAACAGGGGATCACTGAAGCTTTCTTT. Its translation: CAIRAQQGITEAFF.

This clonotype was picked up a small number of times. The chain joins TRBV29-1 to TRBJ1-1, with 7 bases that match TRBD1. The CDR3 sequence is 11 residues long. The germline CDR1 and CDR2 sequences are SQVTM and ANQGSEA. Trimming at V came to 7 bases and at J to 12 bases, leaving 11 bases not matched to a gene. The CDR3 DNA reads TGCAGCGCAGGCTCGGGACAGATAACTTTCTTT. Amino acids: CSAGSGQITFF.

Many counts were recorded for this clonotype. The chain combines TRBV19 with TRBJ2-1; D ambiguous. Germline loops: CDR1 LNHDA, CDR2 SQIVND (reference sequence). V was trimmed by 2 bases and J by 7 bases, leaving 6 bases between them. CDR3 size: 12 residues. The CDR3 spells CASSIFRNEQFF. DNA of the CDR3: TGTGCCAGTAGTATATTTAGGAATGAGCAGTTCTTC.

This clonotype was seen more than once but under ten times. CDR3 nucleotide sequence: TGCAGTGCTAGAGCACCGCGGACTAGCGGGGGACAAGAGACCCAGTACTTC. Translated: CSARAPRTSGGQETQYF. V and J are TRBV20-1 and TRBJ2-5; 13 bases align to TRBD2. The V segment lost 1 base and the J segment 2 bases; nucleotides outside the gene matches: 7. CDR1 and CDR2 from the germline V gene are DFQATT and SNEGSKA (reference sequence). The CDR3 has 17 amino acids.

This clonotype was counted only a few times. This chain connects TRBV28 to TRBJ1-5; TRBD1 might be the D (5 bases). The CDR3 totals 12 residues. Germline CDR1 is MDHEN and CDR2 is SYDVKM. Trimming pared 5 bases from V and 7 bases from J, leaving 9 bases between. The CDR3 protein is CASSQGRQPQHF. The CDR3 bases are TGTGCCAGCAGTCAGGGTCGGCAGCCCCAGCATTTT.

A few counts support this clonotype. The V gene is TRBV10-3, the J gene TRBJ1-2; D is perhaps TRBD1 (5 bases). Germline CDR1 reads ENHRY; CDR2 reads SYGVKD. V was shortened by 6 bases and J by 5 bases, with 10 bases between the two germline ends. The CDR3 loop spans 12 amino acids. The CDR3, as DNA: TGTGCCATCAGCTCAGGGAGTTATGGCTACACCTTC. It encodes CAISSGSYGYTF.

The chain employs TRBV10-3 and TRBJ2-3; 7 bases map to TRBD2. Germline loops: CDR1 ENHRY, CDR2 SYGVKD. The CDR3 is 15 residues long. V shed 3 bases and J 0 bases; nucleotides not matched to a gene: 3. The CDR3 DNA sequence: TGTGCCATCAGTGAATTCGGGGGGAGCACAGATACGCAGTATTTT. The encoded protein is CAISEFGGSTDTQYF.

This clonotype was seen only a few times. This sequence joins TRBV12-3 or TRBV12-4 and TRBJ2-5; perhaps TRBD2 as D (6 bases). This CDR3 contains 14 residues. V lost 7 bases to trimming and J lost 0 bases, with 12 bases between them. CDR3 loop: CASTFGGYQETQYF. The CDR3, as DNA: TGTGCCAGCACATTTGGGGGGTACCAAGAGACCCAGTACTTC.

CDR3 in amino acids: CASSLVTGNEQFF. DNA of the CDR3: TGTGCCAGCAGCTTAGTGACAGGGAATGAGCAGTTCTTC. The chain has TRBV11-2 and TRBJ2-1; 7 bases agree with TRBD1. V lost 1 base and J lost 7; bases outside the gene matches: 1. Germline CDR1 and CDR2: SGHAT and FQNNGV. CDR3 length equals 13 residues. The full variable domain, with the rest looked up from reference TRBV11-2 and TRBJ2-1, is EAGVAQSPRYKIIEKRQSVAFWCNPISGHATLYWYQQILGQGPKLLIQFQNNGVVDDSQLPKDRFSAERLKGVDSTLKIQPAKLEDSAVYLCASSLVTGNEQFFGPGTRLTVL.